The 28 T cell receptor beta chains reported below all come from one sample, sequenced in a study of blood T cells in healthy people across ages. Primed by a sample-barcoded 5' primer and a J-beta primer mix, a second PCR proceeded for about 6 to 12 cycles. TCRdb itself ran the 5' RACE reads through MiXCR, one entry per CDR3 protein. The table has under 2,000,000 distinct CDR3 sequences, roughly 49% seen once. Material: blood. The receptors were gathered from a woman in her forties in good health.

This rearrangement joins TRBV6-2 or TRBV6-3 to TRBJ2-3; D call uncertain. V lost 6 bases, J lost 6 bases, and 10 bases lay in between. This CDR3 has 12 amino acids. CDR1 MNHEY and CDR2 SVGEGT come from the germline V gene. DNA for the CDR3: TGTGCCAGCAGCCGCTCGGTGGATACGCAGTATTTT. It is translated as CASSRSVDTQYF.

V and J are TRBV27 and TRBJ2-4, with 9 bases lining up with TRBD1. The CDR3 has 13 amino acids. The J segment lost 8 bases and the V segment lost 3 bases, leaving 2 bases of the junction unmatched. The germline gives CDR1 MNHEY, CDR2 SMNVEV (reference sequence). The CDR3 sequence is CASSLDRGYIQYF. The DNA of the CDR3 is TGTGCCAGCAGTTTGGACAGGGGATACATTCAGTACTTC.

The V call is TRBV12-3 or TRBV12-4, the J call TRBJ2-2, with unresolved D. The V and J ends lost 6 bases and 4 bases respectively, with 9 bases between them. The length of the CDR3 is 13 residues. The CDR3 region is CASRRSLTGELFF. The CDR3 coding sequence is TGTGCCAGCAGAAGGAGTCTCACCGGGGAGCTGTTTTTT.

The CDR3 protein is CASKARALGNSPLHF. In nucleotides, the CDR3 is TGTGCCAGCAAGGCCAGGGCCCTCGGAAATTCACCCCTCCACTTT. This chain links TRBV13 with TRBJ1-6; a possible D gene is TRBD1 (5 bases). The CDR3 contains 15 residues. Germline V lookup: CDR1 PRHDT, CDR2 FYEKMQ (reference sequence). V lost 7 bases to trimming and J lost 7 bases, with 17 bases between them. Full variable domain (outside the CDR3, taken from reference TRBV13 and TRBJ1-6): AAGVIQSPRHLIKEKRETATLKCYPIPRHDTVYWYQQGPGQDPQFLISFYEKMQSDKGSIPDRFSAQQFSDYHSELNMSSLELGDSALYFCASKARALGNSPLHFGNGTRLTVT.

V and J are TRBV5-5 and TRBJ1-5; D is possibly TRBD1 (6 bases). Germline lookup yields CDR1 SGHKS and CDR2 YYEKEE (reference sequence). The V gene lost 0 bases and the J gene lost 1 base, with 11 bases spanning the gap. The CDR3 contains 16 residues. The CDR3 nucleotides are TGTGCCAGCAGCTTGGGGGTAGGGGGAAGCAATCAGCCCCAGCATTTT. This codes for CASSLGVGGSNQPQHF.

The DNA of the CDR3 is TGTGCCACCAGCAGAGTAGGAGACACCAATGAGCAGTTCTTC. Translating it yields CATSRVGDTNEQFF. This rearrangement joins TRBV15 to TRBJ2-1; no clear D. Looked up from germline, CDR1 is LNHNV and CDR2 is YYDKDF (reference sequence). Trimming took off 1 base at V and 6 bases at J, with 10 bases between the two ends. The CDR3 consists of 14 residues.

A few counts support this clonotype. J is TRBJ2-4 and V is TRBV7-2; D may be TRBD1 (5 bases). Germline CDR1 is SGHTA and CDR2 is FQGNSA. This CDR3 has 16 amino acids. Trimming shortened V by 2 bases and J by 0 bases, and 11 bases separated the two germline ends. The CDR3 region has the DNA TGTGCCAGCAGCTTACAGGGTATACTAGCCAAAAACATTCAGTACTTC. Translated, it gives CASSLQGILAKNIQYF.

This clonotype was seen only once. The chain has TRBV20-1 and TRBJ2-3; D is unresolved. This CDR3 region has 12 residues. Germline V lookup: CDR1 DFQATT, CDR2 SNEGSKA (reference sequence). V shed 2 bases and J shed 5 bases, with 8 bases lying between them. The CDR3 DNA reads as TGCAGTGCTAGATCCCTAAGAGATACGCAGTATTTT. It is translated as CSARSLRDTQYF.

This chain links TRBV12-3 or TRBV12-4 with TRBJ2-5, with D perhaps assigned TRBD1 or TRBD2 (5 bases each). Trimming took 6 bases from V and 5 from J, leaving 22 bases between them. This CDR3 has 16 amino acids. CDR3 sequence: CASSLVGTRGGETQYF. The CDR3 DNA reads as TGTGCCAGCAGCCTCGTTGGTACCCGGGGCGGGGAGACCCAGTACTTC.

This chain connects TRBV5-1 to TRBJ1-4; 9 bases fit TRBD1. The V and J ends lost 7 bases and 6 bases, in that order; junction bases with no gene match: 1. The germline gives CDR1 SGHRS, CDR2 YFSETQ. CDR3 length equals 12 residues. The CDR3 DNA reads TGCGCCAGCGGGACAGGGCATGAAAAACTGTTTTTT. This translates into CASGTGHEKLFF.

This clonotype was picked up a small number of times. This chain uses TRBV2 with TRBJ2-1, with TRBD2 matching 8 bases. This CDR3 has 15 amino acids. The V gene end was trimmed by 7 bases and the J gene end by 2 bases; junction bases not matched to a gene: 7. Germline V gene lookup returns CDR1 SNHLY and CDR2 FYNNEI. This chain's CDR3 is CASTEGAGAYNEQFF. The DNA for the CDR3 is TGTGCCAGCACCGAAGGAGCGGGGGCCTACAATGAGCAGTTCTTC.

The CDR3 DNA follows: TGTGCCAGCAGGCGTCCGGGACTAGCGGGGATAGCCAAAAACATTCAGTACTTC. This gives the protein CASRRPGLAGIAKNIQYF. The chain couples TRBV7-4 to TRBJ2-4, with 13 bases fitting TRBD2. The germline V gene encodes CDR1 SGHVT and CDR2 SQSDAQ. This CDR3 is 18 amino acids long. J gave up 0 bases and V 6 bases, and 8 bases lay outside the gene matches.

This clonotype has just a few counts. The rearrangement uses TRBV28 and TRBJ2-7, with unresolved D. Germline values: CDR1 MDHEN, CDR2 SYDVKM. The V gene lost 5 bases and the J gene lost 4 bases, with 9 bases spanning the gap. The CDR3 sequence is 12 residues long. CDR3 amino acids: CASSASDYEQYF. The DNA for the CDR3 is TGTGCCAGCAGTGCCAGTGATTACGAGCAGTACTTC.

This clonotype was counted a few times. A read error may produce the germline difference seen at one junction end. The chain uses TRBV7-7 and TRBJ2-2; D gene uncertain. This CDR3 has 14 residues. Germline CDR1 reads SSHAT; CDR2 reads FNYEAQ (reference sequence). CDR3 nucleotide sequence: TGTGCTAGCAGCCCCGGGTCGAACACCGGGGAGCTGTTTTTT. Translation: CASSPGSNTGELFF.

This clonotype came up a few times. The V gene is TRBV15, the J gene TRBJ2-1, with D perhaps given as TRBD1 or TRBD2 (6 bases each). V was shortened by 5 bases and J by 6 bases, with 11 bases between the two germline ends. Germline CDR1 LNHNV, CDR2 YYDKDF (reference sequence). This CDR3 contains 13 residues. CDR3 nucleotide sequence: TGTGCCACCAGCTTCGGGGGCCCCAATGAGCAGTTCTTC. Amino acids: CATSFGGPNEQFF. The whole variable domain, remainder taken from reference TRBV15 and TRBJ2-1, is DAMVIQNPRYQVTQFGKPVTLSCSQTLNHNVMYWYQQKSSQAPKLLFHYYDKDFNNEADTPDNFQSRRPNTSFCFLDIRSPGLGDTAMYLCATSFGGPNEQFFGPGTRLTVL.

This chain uses TRBV4-3 with TRBJ2-1; TRBD1 or TRBD2 may be the D gene (5 bases each). The CDR3 is 16 residues long. V was pared by 0 bases and J by 4 bases, with 13 bases between. The germline gives CDR1 LGHNA, CDR2 YSLEER. The CDR3 reads CASSQDSQGGYNEQFF. The CDR3 coding sequence is TGCGCCAGCAGCCAAGATAGCCAGGGCGGGTACAATGAGCAGTTCTTC.

The J gene is TRBJ2-1, the V gene TRBV4-2, with 8 bases identical to TRBD2. Trimming removed 0 bases from V and 8 bases from J; junction bases left unmatched: 9. The germline V gene has CDR1 LGHNA and CDR2 YNFKEQ. This CDR3 spans 16 amino acids. In nucleotides, the CDR3 is TGTGCCAGCAGCCAAGACGTACGGACTAGCCGCGATGAGCAGTTCTTC. Its protein product is CASSQDVRTSRDEQFF.

The V and J genes are TRBV19 and TRBJ1-6; D is possibly TRBD1 (5 bases). This CDR3 spans 12 amino acids. Germline CDR1 and CDR2: LNHDA and SQIVND (reference sequence). V was cut by 8 bases and J by 9 bases, with 11 bases left in between. This chain's CDR3 is CASGDSISPLHF. In DNA form, the CDR3 reads TGTGCCAGTGGGGACTCTATTTCACCCCTCCACTTT.

This clonotype has just a few counts. The chain links TRBV6-2 or TRBV6-3 to TRBJ2-5, with D hard to call. V shed 6 bases and J shed 1 base, with 18 bases lying between them. The germline V gene encodes CDR1 MNHEY and CDR2 SVGEGT. CDR3 length: 16 amino acids. CDR3 coding DNA: TGTGCCAGCAGCCCAGGTAGAAAGCCCCTCCAAGAGACCCAGTACTTC. Translating it yields CASSPGRKPLQETQYF.

The J gene is TRBJ2-7, the V gene TRBV5-1; perhaps D is TRBD1 or TRBD2 (5 bases each). Deletions cut 4 bases from V and 3 bases from J, with 14 bases between. This CDR3 has 14 residues. Germline loops: CDR1 SGHRS, CDR2 YFSETQ. The CDR3 DNA reads as TGCGCCAGCAGCCCCGGGGACGGGGTCTACGAGCAGTACTTC. Amino acids: CASSPGDGVYEQYF.

The rearrangement links TRBV10-3 to TRBJ2-1, with 7 bases identical to TRBD2. Germline trimming cut 3 bases from V and 2 bases from J; bases unmatched to any gene: 7. The CDR3 covers 16 residues. Per germline, CDR1 ENHRY and CDR2 SYGVKD. The CDR3 nucleotides read TGTGCCATCAGTGAAATGGCTAGCGGTACCTACAATGAGCAGTTCTTC. This encodes CAISEMASGTYNEQFF.

The chain is built from TRBV7-2 and TRBJ2-5, with 7 bases aligning to TRBD1. CDR3 length: 13 amino acids. V lost 6 bases and J lost 10; bases outside the gene matches: 11. The germline V gene encodes CDR1 SGHTA and CDR2 FQGNSA. The CDR3 coding sequence is TGTGCCAGCAGTGTGGACAGCCAGGGGGTCCAGTACTTC. Its protein product is CASSVDSQGVQYF.

The rearrangement links TRBV7-2 to TRBJ2-1, with D possibly matching TRBD2 (6 bases). This CDR3 is built from 14 residues. V shed 5 bases and J shed 12 bases, with 20 bases lying between them. The germline CDR1 and CDR2 sequences are SGHTA and FQGNSA. The CDR3 DNA reads TGTGCCAGCAGCGGGGACGCCGACTGGGGGGTGCAGTTCTTC. It is translated as CASSGDADWGVQFF.

This clonotype was picked up a small number of times. The chain uses TRBV5-1 and TRBJ2-5, with a weak D call TRBD1 (6 bases). V lost 2 bases and J lost 2, with 13 bases in between. The CDR3 has 15 amino acids. Germline-derived CDR1 and CDR2 are SGHRS and YFSETQ. The CDR3 reads CASSFSGQLQETQYF. The CDR3 DNA follows: TGCGCCAGCAGCTTCTCCGGACAGCTTCAAGAGACCCAGTACTTC.

The chain has TRBV9 and TRBJ2-3; TRBD2 is a possible D gene (5 bases). Per the germline V gene, CDR1 is SGDLS and CDR2 is YYNGEE. The CDR3 is 16 residues long. V was shortened by 3 bases and J by 3 bases, with 17 bases between the two germline ends. The CDR3 region is CASSGTGIVITDTQYF. As DNA, the CDR3 is TGTGCCAGCAGCGGTACCGGGATAGTAATAACAGATACGCAGTATTTT.

Only a few counts were recorded for this clonotype. This sequence joins TRBV6-5 and TRBJ2-7; weak D call: TRBD1 (7 bases). This CDR3 is built from 16 residues. Trimming stripped 0 bases from V and 3 bases from J, with 15 bases between. Germline CDR1 MNHEY, CDR2 SVGAGI. The CDR3: CASSYSRGQRDYEQYF. Written as DNA, the CDR3 is TGTGCCAGCAGTTACTCGCGGGGACAGAGAGACTACGAGCAGTACTTC.

The rearrangement uses TRBV6-1 and TRBJ2-7, with TRBD2 matching over 10 bases. The CDR3 spans 16 residues. Germline CDR1 is MNHNS and CDR2 is SASEGT. V was clipped by 7 bases and J by 4 bases; unmatched bases: 13. CDR3 DNA: TGTGCCAGCACTATAGCGGGGGGCACCGGACCGTACGAGCAGTACTTC. It yields the protein CASTIAGGTGPYEQYF.

J is TRBJ2-3 and V is TRBV7-2; D could derive from TRBD1 or TRBD2 (5 bases each). With 2 bases removed from V and 5 bases from J, the gap between germline ends came to 14 bases. The germline CDR1 and CDR2 sequences are SGHTA and FQGNSA. The CDR3 runs 15 residues. The CDR3 sequence is CASSLPWQGVDTQYF. The CDR3 nucleotides are TGTGCCAGCAGCTTACCTTGGCAGGGAGTAGATACGCAGTATTTT.